These 2 T cell receptor beta chains originate from one sample sequenced in a study of blood T cell repertoires in COVID-19. TCRdb keeps only in-frame clones here, not all; method: immunoSEQ multiplex PCR. The sample yields hundreds of thousands of clones, over 80% seen once. The specimen sequenced was PBMCs or T cells enriched from blood (not recorded which). Every receptor here comes from a woman under 30 who had recovered from COVID-19.

The chain combines TRBV13 with TRBJ1-2; a weak D match, TRBD1 (5 bases). Per germline, CDR1 PRHDT and CDR2 FYEKMQ (reference sequence). The ends were cut back, 4 bases at V and 4 bases at J, with 22 bases in the middle. CDR3 size: 17 residues. This chain's CDR3 is CASSSLAQGYDGYGYTF. CDR3 nucleotide sequence: TGTGCCAGCAGCTCCCTCGCCCAGGGTTATGATGGCTATGGCTACACCTTC. The whole variable domain, filled in from reference TRBV13 and TRBJ1-2, reads AAGVIQSPRHLIKEKRETATLKCYPIPRHDTVYWYQQGPGQDPQFLISFYEKMQSDKGSIPDRFSAQQFSDYHSELNMSSLELGDSALYFCASSSLAQGYDGYGYTFGSGTRLTVV.

The chain's CDR3 is CASSLKRNTGELFF. The CDR3 nucleotides are TGTGCCAGCAGCCTGAAGAGAAACACCGGGGAGCTGTTTTTT. The gene calls are TRBV7-2 and TRBJ2-2, with unresolved D. CDR1 is SGHTA, CDR2 FQGNSA, per germline. The V gene lost 5 bases and the J gene lost 2 bases, with 9 bases spanning the gap. The CDR3 has 14 residues.